The 14 T cell receptor beta chains reported below all come from one sample, sequenced in a study of control samples from healthy donors and cancer patients. TCRdb keeps only in-frame clones here, not all; method: immunoSEQ multiplex PCR. The sample yields about 410,000 clones, approximately 90% seen once. What was sequenced was PBMCs. The receptors derive from a man aged 35-49 years with head and neck cancer.

This chain joins TRBV2 and TRBJ1-3, with no clear D. The germline CDR1 and CDR2 sequences are SNHLY and FYNNEI. This CDR3 has 15 amino acids. The V gene lost 5 bases and the J gene lost 0 bases, with 11 bases spanning the gap. CDR3 sequence (DNA): TGTGCCAGCAGTCCAGCCCCGTTCTCTGGAAACACCATATATTTT. Amino acid sequence: CASSPAPFSGNTIYF.

J is TRBJ1-2 and V is TRBV9, with 8 positions matching TRBD1. Germline values: CDR1 SGDLS, CDR2 YYNGEE. The CDR3 runs 15 residues. With V trimmed by 0 bases and J by 6 bases, 7 bases remained unmatched. The CDR3, as DNA: TGTGCCAGCAGCGTAGCTCAGGGGGCAAGAGATGGCTACACCTTC. It codes for CASSVAQGARDGYTF.

The rearrangement uses TRBV28 and TRBJ1-5, with no clear D. V lost 5 bases and J lost 6, with 11 bases in between. The CDR3 consists of 13 residues. Germline values: CDR1 MDHEN, CDR2 SYDVKM. CDR3 DNA sequence: TGTGCCAGCAGTGATAAGTCGGCTCAGCCCCAGCATTTT. Protein: CASSDKSAQPQHF.

The chain carries TRBV6-6 and TRBJ2-1; 10 positions agree with TRBD1. This CDR3 comprises 15 residues. V gave up 5 bases and J gave up 7 bases; unmatched junction bases: 8. CDR1 and CDR2 (germline): MNHNY, SVGAGI (reference sequence). The CDR3 DNA reads TGTGCCAGCAGTGATCCGGGACAGGGGATTAATGAGCAGTTCTTC. Its protein is CASSDPGQGINEQFF.

The chain couples TRBV28 to TRBJ1-6; a possible D gene is TRBD1 (5 bases). The V end was cut by 2 bases, the J end by 8 bases, with 16 bases between. CDR1 is MDHEN, CDR2 SYDVKM, per germline. The CDR3 totals 16 residues. For the CDR3, the DNA is TGTGCCAGCAGTTTAGAGTGGGGGACGGCGTATTCACCCCTCCACTTT. The encoded protein is CASSLEWGTAYSPLHF.

The chain carries TRBV6-2 or TRBV6-3 and TRBJ1-2; 8 bases line up with TRBD1. The germline V gene encodes CDR1 MNHEY and CDR2 SVGEGT. The CDR3 has 12 amino acids. V dropped 4 bases and J dropped 10; count of bases not matched to a gene: 5. The CDR3 loop is CASSFGQGPYTF. CDR3 bases: TGTGCCAGCAGTTTCGGACAGGGCCCCTACACCTTC.

The chain couples TRBV9 to TRBJ2-3; D is unclear. V gave up 0 bases and J gave up 6 bases, with 11 bases separating them. There are 14 residues in the CDR3. Germline V lookup: CDR1 SGDLS, CDR2 YYNGEE. This CDR3 reads CASSVAVGPDTQYF. CDR3 in DNA: TGTGCCAGCAGCGTAGCGGTGGGTCCCGATACGCAGTATTTT.

The V call is TRBV20-1, the J call TRBJ2-7, with TRBD2 matching over 8 bases. Germline CDR1 DFQATT, CDR2 SNEGSKA (reference sequence). V was pared by 3 bases and J by 8 bases, with 12 bases of the junction left unmatched. The CDR3 totals 14 residues. CDR3 bases: TGCAGTGCTAGTGTCCGGGAGGGCCTTCTCCAGCAGTACTTC. This sequence encodes CSASVREGLLQQYF.

V and J are TRBV12-1 and TRBJ2-7; the DNA was not used to check the table's D call, TRBD1. TRBV12-1 is classified as a pseudogene. The CDR3 covers 12 residues. The CDR3 DNA sequence: TGTGCCAGCAGCCCTGGACAAGACGAGCAGTACTTC. It specifies CASSPGQDEQYF.

This chain joins TRBV10-1 and TRBJ2-5; no clear D. Per the germline V gene, CDR1 is WNHNN and CDR2 is SYGVQD (reference sequence). This CDR3 is 13 amino acids long. Between the trimmed V and J ends, which lost 3 bases and 3 bases, there was a span of 8 bases. The CDR3: CASSDPQKETQYF. DNA for the CDR3: TGCGCCAGCAGTGACCCACAGAAAGAGACCCAGTACTTC.

The genes are TRBV11-2 and TRBJ1-1; D remains ambiguous. The CDR3 covers 11 residues. Per the germline V gene, CDR1 is SGHAT and CDR2 is FQNNGV. Deletions cut 3 bases from V and 7 bases from J, with 6 bases between. For the CDR3, the DNA is TGTGCCAGCAGCTTGGGCCTTGAAGCTTTCTTT. The encoded protein is CASSLGLEAFF.

This CDR3 reads CASSAREEVRGGINEQFF. In DNA, the CDR3 is TGCGCCAGCAGCGCCCGAGAGGAGGTGCGGGGGGGTATAAATGAGCAGTTCTTC. The chain combines TRBV5-1 with TRBJ2-1, with TRBD2 matching over 9 bases. Germline CDR1 SGHRS, CDR2 YFSETQ. Losses at the gene ends were 4 bases for V and 7 bases for J; bases not matched to a gene: 18. The CDR3 spans 18 residues.

This rearrangement joins TRBV9 to TRBJ2-7; unclear D gene. CDR1 and CDR2 (germline): SGDLS, YYNGEE. The CDR3 has 14 residues. V lost 0 bases to trimming and J lost 5 bases, with 12 bases between them. The CDR3 region has the DNA TGTGCCAGCAGCGTAGGAGAGTACATCGACGAGCAGTACTTC. Protein sequence: CASSVGEYIDEQYF.

The J gene is TRBJ2-1, the V gene TRBV5-1, with D perhaps matching TRBD2 (5 bases). The ends were cut back, 5 bases at V and 0 bases at J, with 15 bases in the middle. This CDR3 region has 16 residues. Germline assignment: CDR1 SGHRS and CDR2 YFSETQ. The CDR3 sequence: CASRVAGRYSYNEQFF. CDR3 coding DNA: TGCGCCAGCAGGGTTGCGGGCCGATACTCCTACAATGAGCAGTTCTTC.